Included here is one T cell receptor beta chain sequence, with context. Here immunoSEQ multiplex PCR was the method, and the copy in TCRdb shows in-frame clones only, minus some. The sample records more than 65,000 clones, around 87% being singletons. This specimen belongs to a study of OX40 agonist ivuxolimab in advanced cancers. V was clipped by 4 bases and J by 5 bases, with 18 bases between them. This CDR3 is built from 15 residues. Germline loops: CDR1 SGHRS, CDR2 YFSETQ. The chain carries TRBV5-1 and TRBJ1-1; D ambiguous. The sequence was collected from an adult with an advanced solid tumor such as melanoma, head and neck, liver or kidney cancer. The input for sequencing was CD4+ or CD8+ T cells sorted from blood, taken in a trial of the OX40 agonist ivuxolimab. In DNA, the CDR3 is TGCGCCAGCAGCCCTATTTTATCAGGTGGAACTGAAGCTTTCTTT. Amino acid sequence: CASSPILSGGTEAFF.